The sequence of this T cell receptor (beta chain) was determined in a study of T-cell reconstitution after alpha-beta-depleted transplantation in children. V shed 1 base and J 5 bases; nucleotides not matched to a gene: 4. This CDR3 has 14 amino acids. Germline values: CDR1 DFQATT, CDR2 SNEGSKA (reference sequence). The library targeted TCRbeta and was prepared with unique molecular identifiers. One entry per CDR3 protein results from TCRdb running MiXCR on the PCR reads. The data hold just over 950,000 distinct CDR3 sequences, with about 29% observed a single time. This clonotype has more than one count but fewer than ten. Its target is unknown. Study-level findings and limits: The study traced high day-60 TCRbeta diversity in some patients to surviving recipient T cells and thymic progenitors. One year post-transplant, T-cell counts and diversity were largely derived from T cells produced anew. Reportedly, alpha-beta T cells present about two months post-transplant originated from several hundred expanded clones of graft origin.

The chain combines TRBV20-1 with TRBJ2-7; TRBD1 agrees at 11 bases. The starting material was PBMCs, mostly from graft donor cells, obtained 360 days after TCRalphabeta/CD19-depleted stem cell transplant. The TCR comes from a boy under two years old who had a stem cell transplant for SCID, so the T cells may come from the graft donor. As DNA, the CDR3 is TGCAGTGCTAGAGGGACAGGGGGCCGAAACGAGCAGTACTTC. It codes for CSARGTGGRNEQYF.